One T cell receptor beta chain is described in this entry. This clone was detected only a few times. Which antigen it targets is not known. There are no base qualities to consult, and no much larger clone falls within one base. The entire amount of isolated RNA was reverse transcribed using the High Capacity cDNA Reverse Transcription Kit, so the sequenced TCRB transcripts were expressed ones. Naive, central memory and regulatory T cell samples underwent deep immunoSEQ sequencing, averaging around 4 million total reads per sample. After sorted cells were lysed in RLT buffer, RNA was extracted with DNase-treated RNeasy Micro or Mini kits, with the choice depending on cell number. Each cell subset was processed separately to prevent cross-contamination, with patient and healthy donor samples processed together. The immunoSEQ multiplex PCR was used to amplify TCRB sequences from cDNA, generating 87-bp fragments that spanned the CDR3 region. Sequencing of the amplicons was performed on the Illumina HiSeq platform. Processing in the source paper ran as follows. PCR bias was corrected computationally using synthetic template baselines, and reads within Hamming distance 2 were collapsed, with unmergeable singletons discarded. Reads were aligned to IMGT to assign V, D and J genes, CDR3 length, and insertions or deletions at six rearrangement sites. Within each subset, clonotype counts were normalized to the number of sorted cells before true diversity and Gini coefficients were calculated with the tcR R package. The overlap coefficient, calculated on TCRB nucleotide sequences, was used to quantify repertoire sharing. As a proxy for the pre-selection repertoire, out-of-frame TCRB sequences from naive cells were analyzed. The immuneACCESS repertoire file appears here via TCRdb, limited to in-frame rearrangements. These files lack a portion of the clones; in checked studies, under half of the deficit traces to unresolved V genes, and the cause of the others is not known. D and trimming come from the DNA, and the V and J calls and clone size come from that table. This sample holds around 500,000 clones; around 28% were observed only once. The ten top clones hold 0.05% to 0.065% of the sample.

These data come from a study of beta chain features in type 1 diabetes (dated by TCRdb to between 2017 and 2018). In terms of the full investigation: Mean age, gender distribution, total cell number and subset yield were not different between patients and healthy donors. Naive and central memory subsets were obtained from all 30 or so donors, but regulatory and stem cell-like memory subsets were isolated from only 8 patients and roughly eight healthy donors. The study compared the TCRB repertoires of sorted circulating CD4+ T cell subsets in recently diagnosed type 1 diabetes patients with those in matched healthy donors. A total of some 110 million sorted cells were examined across all samples, and the number of cells per subset was strongly correlated with RNA yield. Summary of the overall study and its limitations: Sequencing cDNA rather than genomic DNA could over-represent highly expressing activated cells, although activation and CD3 levels did not differ between groups. Naive, central memory and regulatory TCRB repertoires appeared to be more alike among patients than among healthy donors. Because the HLA sub-analyses included only small numbers of individuals, any influence of HLA type on TCRB rearrangement was left unresolved. Type 1 diabetes patients showed a moderate but significant shortening of TCRB CDR3 length in all four CD4+ subsets. Patients with type 1 diabetes made fewer insertions and deleted more nucleotides at VDJ recombination sites, implying thymic rearrangement abnormalities. PCR may preferentially amplify shorter templates, but because patient and control samples were amplified and corrected together, any resulting skew would affect both groups equally.

Each donor gave one peripheral blood draw, averaging approximately 0.12 L, which was collected into heparinised tubes. Naive, central memory, regulatory and stem cell-like memory CD4+ T cells were sorted on a BD FACSAria II using a panel including CD45RO, CCR7, CD25, CD127, CD95 and CD27. Purity was above 95% for every sorted population. PBMCs were isolated immediately by Lymphoprep density gradient centrifugation and stained directly without culture. So that batch effects would be minimized, each experiment stained and sorted samples in pairs, pairing one healthy donor with one patient. The CDR3 goes from the cysteine to the phenylalanine over 12 residues. The read is trimmed to its CDR3 DNA, 36 bases read in frame from base 1. Taken from the germline V gene (reference sequence), the CDR1 and CDR2 loops are GTSNPN and SVGIG. Relative to germline, V is missing 6 bases and J is missing 4 bases, with 4 bases of the junction outside any gene match.

Sequencing input: naive CD4+ T cells from blood. The cell subset or site label, as the study defines it: true naive CD4+ T cells. The chain uses TRBV30 and TRBJ1-1, and TRBD1 matches 8 of the central bases. The receptor was isolated from a young man in good health. DNA sequence: TGTGCCTGTCTACAGGGGGGCACTGAAGCTTTCTTT. Its protein is CACLQGGTEAFF.